This entry describes one T cell receptor beta chain. The data were produced by immunoSEQ multiplex PCR, yet TCRdb's version contains in-frame clones alone and is incomplete. The repertoire holds 75,000 to 90,000 clones, with 85% to 95% as singletons. The data originate from a study of technical replicates of blood from several donors. The length of the CDR3 is 15 residues. Germline assignment: CDR1 LGHNA and CDR2 YNFKEQ. The trim removed 4 bases at V and 0 bases at J, leaving 5 bases unmatched. The specimen was T cells isolated from PBMCs. The source of this sequence is a human donor in good health. The gene calls are TRBV4-2 and TRBJ2-7; 8 positions match TRBD1. The CDR3 region has the DNA TGTGCCAGCAGCCCGGGACAGGAACTCTCCTACGAGCAGTACTTC. It translates to CASSPGQELSYEQYF.